Presented here are 13 T cell receptor beta chains from one specimen sequenced in a study of T cell repertoires in cytomegalovirus infection. Each CDR3 protein gets one entry after TCRdb re-called the reads with MiXCR. The sample contains 65,000 to 95,000 distinct CDR3 sequences, 3.5% to 4.5% of which appear only once. Specimen: PBMCs. Every receptor here comes from a human donor in good health (CMV status not recorded). Some clones in this sample may be carry-over from other donors' samples.

Many counts were recorded for this clonotype. The chain carries TRBV7-8 and TRBJ1-4; TRBD1 matches 7 bases. J lost 13 bases, V lost 5 bases, and 13 bases had no gene match. This CDR3 has 14 amino acids. Germline CDR1 is SGHVS and CDR2 is FQNEAQ. DNA for the CDR3: TGTGCCAGCAGCGACCGGAGGGGGCGTAATAGACTGTTTTTT. Its protein is CASSDRRGRNRLFF.

This clonotype came up many times. The chain combines TRBV15 with TRBJ1-3, with D hard to call. Between the trimmed V and J ends, which lost 1 base and 0 bases, there was a span of 10 bases. Germline CDR1 is LNHNV and CDR2 is YYDKDF (reference sequence). The CDR3 runs to 16 residues. Written as DNA, the CDR3 is TGTGCCACCAGCAGAGGCGGACGTAGCTCTGGAAACACCATATATTTT. It codes for CATSRGGRSSGNTIYF.

This clonotype was observed many times. The chain is built from TRBV18 and TRBJ2-5, with TRBD2 matching 7 bases. Germline CDR1 KGHSH, CDR2 LQKENI. The CDR3 has 13 residues. After removal of 8 bases from V and 2 bases from J, the junction contained 5 bases not matched to a gene. The CDR3 DNA reads as TGTGCCAGCGACCGCGGGGGACAAGAGACCCAGTACTTC. Translated: CASDRGGQETQYF.

The sample holds many counts of this clonotype. V and J are TRBV6-6 and TRBJ2-1; TRBD1 aligns across 12 bases. The trim removed 2 bases at V and 8 bases at J, leaving 7 bases unmatched. The V gene's germline CDR1 is MNHNY and CDR2 SVGAGI (reference sequence). The CDR3 consists of 16 residues. CDR3 residues: CASSYSGTGGQDEQFF. DNA of the CDR3: TGTGCCAGCAGTTACAGCGGGACAGGGGGCCAAGATGAGCAGTTCTTC.

This clonotype was observed at least ten times. The rearrangement joins TRBV5-1 to TRBJ2-5; no clear D gene. The CDR3 extends over 13 amino acids. V lost 0 bases, J lost 5 bases, and 8 bases lay in between. Germline-derived CDR1 and CDR2 are SGHRS and YFSETQ. CDR3 residues: CASSLGPAETQYF. The DNA for the CDR3 is TGCGCCAGCAGCTTGGGGCCGGCGGAGACCCAGTACTTC.

This clonotype was counted at least ten times. The CDR3 nucleotides read TGTGCCAGTCACAGGGGCGGGGAGCTGTTTTTT. It is translated as CASHRGGELFF. The chain carries TRBV19 and TRBJ2-2; 7 nucleotides agree with TRBD1. CDR3 length: 11 residues. J gave up 7 bases and V 8 bases, and 1 base lay outside the gene matches. Germline CDR1 is LNHDA and CDR2 is SQIVND (reference sequence).

This clonotype appeared many times. The rearrangement uses TRBV7-6 and TRBJ1-1; 7 nucleotides align to TRBD1. Germline-derived CDR1 and CDR2 are SGHVS and FNYEAQ. V shed 1 base and J 5 bases; nucleotides not matched to a gene: 13. The CDR3 length is 17 residues. The CDR3 DNA follows: TGTGCCAGCAGCTTAGTATCGGGACGACAGGGAGGAACTGAAGCTTTCTTT. Amino acid sequence: CASSLVSGRQGGTEAFF.

There are many counts of this clonotype. The genes are TRBV7-3 and TRBJ1-1, with D possibly TRBD1 on 6 matching bases. V dropped 6 bases and J dropped 5 bases, with 16 bases sitting between them. CDR1 and CDR2 (germline): SGHTA, FQGTGA. The CDR3 runs 14 residues. CDR3 nucleotide sequence: TGTGCCAGCAGTCTTACAGGGTCATCTACTGAAGCTTTCTTT. Translating it yields CASSLTGSSTEAFF.

This clonotype was seen many times. The rearrangement uses TRBV20-1 and TRBJ2-3; D unresolved. CDR1 is DFQATT, CDR2 SNEGSKA, per germline (reference sequence). CDR3 length equals 14 residues. V gave up 2 bases and J gave up 1 base, with 10 bases separating them. CDR3 residues: CSARKLSGTDTQYF. In DNA form, the CDR3 reads TGCAGTGCTAGAAAGTTATCAGGCACAGATACGCAGTATTTT.

This clonotype was counted at least ten times. The chain is built from TRBV7-2 and TRBJ2-5, with 9 bases matching TRBD2. Germline trimming cut 5 bases from V and 1 base from J; bases unmatched to any gene: 8. Germline V gene lookup returns CDR1 SGHTA and CDR2 FQGNSA. This CDR3 region has 16 residues. The CDR3 loop is CASSPLAGGSQETQYF. The DNA for the CDR3 is TGTGCCAGCAGCCCCCTGGCGGGGGGGAGCCAAGAGACCCAGTACTTC.

There are many counts of this clonotype. This chain uses TRBV12-3 or TRBV12-4 with TRBJ2-3; D is possibly TRBD2 (6 bases). The V and J ends lost 2 bases and 2 bases respectively, with 11 bases between them. This CDR3 contains 15 residues. CDR3 sequence reads: CASSLRRGDTDTQYF. CDR3 coding DNA: TGTGCCAGCAGTTTAAGGCGGGGAGACACAGATACGCAGTATTTT.

At least ten counts were recorded for this clonotype. The chain has TRBV6-5 and TRBJ2-3; D is ambiguous. The ends were cut back, 0 bases at V and 5 bases at J, with 6 bases in the middle. The V gene's germline CDR1 is MNHEY and CDR2 SVGAGI. The CDR3 loop spans 13 amino acids. For the CDR3, the DNA is TGTGCCAGCAGTTACTCGTCACAAGATACGCAGTATTTT. This gives the protein CASSYSSQDTQYF.

This clonotype has at least ten counts. The genes are TRBV27 and TRBJ1-5; no reliable D call. Germline CDR1 is MNHEY and CDR2 is SMNVEV (reference sequence). This CDR3 is built from 14 residues. V was clipped by 2 bases and J by 3 bases, with 8 bases between them. CDR3 DNA: TGTGCCAGCAGTTTAGCGGGTGTCAATCAGCCCCAGCATTTT. This encodes CASSLAGVNQPQHF.